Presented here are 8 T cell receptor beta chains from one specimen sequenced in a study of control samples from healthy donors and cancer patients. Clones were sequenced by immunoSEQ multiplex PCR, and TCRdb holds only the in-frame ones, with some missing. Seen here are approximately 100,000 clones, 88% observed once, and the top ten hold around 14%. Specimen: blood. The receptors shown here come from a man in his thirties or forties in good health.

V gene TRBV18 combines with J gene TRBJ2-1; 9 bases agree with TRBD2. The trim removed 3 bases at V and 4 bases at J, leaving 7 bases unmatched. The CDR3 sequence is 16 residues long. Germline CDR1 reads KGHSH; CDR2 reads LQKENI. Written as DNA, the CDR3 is TGTGCCAGCTCACCGATAATAGCGGGAGAATACAATGAGCAGTTCTTC. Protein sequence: CASSPIIAGEYNEQFF. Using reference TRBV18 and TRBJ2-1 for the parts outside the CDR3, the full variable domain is NAGVMQNPRHLVRRRGQEARLRCSPMKGHSHVYWYRQLPEEGLKFMVYLQKENIIDESGMPKERFSAEFPKEGPSILRIQQVVRGDSAAYFCASSPIIAGEYNEQFFGPGTRLTVL.

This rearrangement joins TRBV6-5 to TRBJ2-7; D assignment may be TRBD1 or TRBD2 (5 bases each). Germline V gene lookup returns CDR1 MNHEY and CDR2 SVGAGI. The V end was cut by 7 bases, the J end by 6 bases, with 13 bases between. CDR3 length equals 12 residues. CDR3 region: CASTPTGREQYF. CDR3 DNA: TGTGCCAGCACCCCCACGGGGCGCGAGCAGTACTTC.

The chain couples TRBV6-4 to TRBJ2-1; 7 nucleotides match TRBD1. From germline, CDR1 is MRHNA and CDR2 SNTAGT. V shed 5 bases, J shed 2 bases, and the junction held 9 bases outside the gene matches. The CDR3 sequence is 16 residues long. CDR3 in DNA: TGTGCCAGCAGTCAAGGGGGCGGTTCGGCCTACAATGAGCAGTTCTTC. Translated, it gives CASSQGGGSAYNEQFF.

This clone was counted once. The CDR3 here is CASSTTGLEKPQHF. The DNA of the CDR3 is TGTGCCAGCAGCACAACAGGGTTGGAGAAGCCCCAGCATTTT. The J gene is TRBJ1-5, the V gene TRBV7-2; a weak D match, TRBD1 (6 bases). Germline-derived CDR1 and CDR2 are SGHTA and FQGNSA. This CDR3 is built from 14 residues. Trimming took 5 bases from V and 8 from J, leaving 16 bases between them.

The CDR3 here is CASSLSPTGSQETQYF. CDR3 bases: TGTGCCAGCAGCTTAAGTCCGACGGGCTCCCAAGAGACCCAGTACTTC. The chain couples TRBV7-2 to TRBJ2-5; no firm D call. Trimming left V 2 bases short and J 1 base short, with 14 bases between. In germline, CDR1 is SGHTA, CDR2 FQGNSA. The CDR3 totals 16 residues.

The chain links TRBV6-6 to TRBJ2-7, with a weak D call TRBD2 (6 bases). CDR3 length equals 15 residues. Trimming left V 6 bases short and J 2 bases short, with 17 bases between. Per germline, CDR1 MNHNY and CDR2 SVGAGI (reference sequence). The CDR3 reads CASSGGTDRTYEQYF. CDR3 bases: TGTGCCAGCAGCGGAGGGACCGACAGAACCTACGAGCAGTACTTC.

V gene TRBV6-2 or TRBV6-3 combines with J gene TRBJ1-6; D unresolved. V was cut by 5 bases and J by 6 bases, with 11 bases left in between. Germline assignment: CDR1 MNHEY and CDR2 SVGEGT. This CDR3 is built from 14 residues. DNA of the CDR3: TGTGCCAGCAGTCCCGCCACCGTTAATTCACCCCTCCACTTT. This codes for CASSPATVNSPLHF.

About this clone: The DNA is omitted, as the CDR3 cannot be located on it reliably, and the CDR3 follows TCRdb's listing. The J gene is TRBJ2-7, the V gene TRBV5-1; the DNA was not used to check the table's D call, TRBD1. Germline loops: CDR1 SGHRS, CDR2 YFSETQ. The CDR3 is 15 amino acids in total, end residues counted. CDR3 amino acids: CASSLAVGQGTLGTF.